The subject of this entry is one T cell receptor beta chain. Treated in the United States were all of the participants with HIV. The data belong to a study of long-term antiretroviral therapy in people with HIV. CDR1 and CDR2 from the germline V gene are WSHSY and SAAADI. The length of the CDR3 is 12 residues. J lost 7 bases, V lost 7 bases, and 3 bases had no gene match. Sequencing relied on immunoSEQ assay v3.0, run at survey level. For each individual sample, sequencing targeted 40,000-50,000 T-cell genomes. Measured with immunoSEQ multiplex PCR; TCRdb has only the in-frame clones, and not every one. The data show tens of thousands of clones, approximately 85% seen once.

The V gene is TRBV10-2, the J gene TRBJ2-2, with 7 bases fitting TRBD1. This sequence originates from a young man with HIV. The sequences come from unsorted PBMCs, collected 0.8 years before starting antiretroviral therapy. In nucleotides, the CDR3 is TGCGCCAGCAAGGGGGCCGGCGGGGAGCTGTTTTTT. Translating gives CASKGAGGELFF.